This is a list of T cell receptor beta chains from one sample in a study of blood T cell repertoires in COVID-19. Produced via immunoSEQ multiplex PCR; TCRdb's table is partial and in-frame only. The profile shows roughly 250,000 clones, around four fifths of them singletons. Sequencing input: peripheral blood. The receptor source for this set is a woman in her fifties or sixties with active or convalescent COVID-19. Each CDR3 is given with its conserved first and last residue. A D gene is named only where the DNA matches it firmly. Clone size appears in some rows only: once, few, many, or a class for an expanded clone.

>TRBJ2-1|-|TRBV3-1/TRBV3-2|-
CASSQDLGGKGFF
TGTGCCAGCAGCCAAGATCTTGGCGGGAAGGGGTTCTTC
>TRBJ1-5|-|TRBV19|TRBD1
CASSPHPRGRGNQPQHF
TGTGCCAGTAGTCCCCACCCCAGGGGGCGCGGTAATCAGCCCCAGCATTTT
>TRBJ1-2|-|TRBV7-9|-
CASSLASAAVGYTF
TGTGCCAGCAGCTTAGCGTCTGCGGCAGTTGGCTACACCTTC
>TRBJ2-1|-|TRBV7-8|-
CASSPGRTYKYNEQFF
TGTGCCAGCAGCCCAGGACGGACTTACAAGTACAATGAGCAGTTCTTC
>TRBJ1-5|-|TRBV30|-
CAFSGGLPNQPQHF
TGTGCCTTTTCCGGAGGGCTCCCTAATCAGCCCCAGCATTTT
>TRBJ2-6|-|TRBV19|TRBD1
CAGGDRAHSGANVLTF
TGTGCCGGAGGGGACAGGGCACACTCTGGGGCCAACGTCCTGACTTTC
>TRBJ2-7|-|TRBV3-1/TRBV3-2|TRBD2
CARFGLACSSRYEQYF
TGTGCCCGCTTTGGACTAGCTTGTTCGAGCCGATACGAGCAGTACTTC
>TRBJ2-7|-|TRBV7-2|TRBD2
CASSLSGSSYEQYF
TGTGCCAGCAGCCTTAGCGGGAGCTCCTACGAGCAGTACTTC
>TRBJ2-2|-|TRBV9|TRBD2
CASTFAGGGTGELFF
TGTGCCAGCACCTTCGCGGGGGGCGGCACCGGGGAGCTGTTTTTT
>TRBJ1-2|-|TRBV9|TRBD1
CASSHYGTGKGDGYTF
TGTGCCAGCAGCCATTACGGGACAGGGAAAGGGGATGGCTACACCTTC
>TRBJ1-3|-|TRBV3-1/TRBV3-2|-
CASSQDVSSGNTIYF
TGTGCCAGCAGCCAAGATGTGAGCTCTGGAAACACCATATATTTT
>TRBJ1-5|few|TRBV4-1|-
CASSQIGGVQPQHF
TGCGCCAGCAGCCAGATCGGGGGGGTCCAGCCCCAGCATTTT
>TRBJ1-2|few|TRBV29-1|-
CSASEGEHGYTF
TGCAGCGCCTCTGAGGGGGAACATGGCTACACCTTC
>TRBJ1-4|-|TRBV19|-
CASSIGQLYLFF
TGTGCCAGTAGTATCGGACAGTTATACCTGTTTTTT
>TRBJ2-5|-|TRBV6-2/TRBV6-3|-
CASSYSSRLQETQYF
TGTGCCAGCAGTTACTCGAGCAGACTCCAAGAGACCCAGTACTTC
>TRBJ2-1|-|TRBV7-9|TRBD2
CASSLSTSGGPNEQFF
TGTGCCAGCAGCTTATCCACTAGCGGGGGCCCCAATGAGCAGTTCTTC
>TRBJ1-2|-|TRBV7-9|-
CASLIGGGNYGYTF
TGTGCCAGCCTCATCGGGGGTGGAAACTATGGCTACACCTTC
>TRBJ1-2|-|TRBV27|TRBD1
CASSPSQGLNYGYTF
TGTGCCAGCAGTCCGTCACAGGGGCTGAACTATGGCTACACCTTC
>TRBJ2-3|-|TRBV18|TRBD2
CASSPRTSASTDTQYF
TGTGCCAGCTCACCCCGGACTAGCGCTAGCACAGATACGCAGTATTTT
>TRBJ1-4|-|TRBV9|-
CASSPPGGKGEKLFF
TGTGCCAGCAGCCCCCCGGGGGGCAAAGGGGAAAAACTGTTTTTT
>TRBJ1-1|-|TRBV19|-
CASSIPTAPGTEAFF
TGTGCCAGTAGTATCCCGACAGCCCCGGGTACTGAAGCTTTCTTT
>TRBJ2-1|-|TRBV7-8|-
CASSFSTPSYNEQFF
TGTGCCAGCAGCTTCTCGACTCCTTCCTACAATGAGCAGTTCTTC
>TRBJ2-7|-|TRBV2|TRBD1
CASSGQGASYEQYF
TGTGCCAGCAGTGGGCAGGGGGCCTCCTACGAGCAGTACTTC
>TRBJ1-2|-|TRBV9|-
CASSFSGGSEGYGYTF
TGTGCCAGCAGCTTCTCCGGGGGGTCAGAGGGATATGGCTACACCTTC
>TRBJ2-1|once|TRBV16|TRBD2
CASSQSMGGGYNEQFF
TGTGCCAGCAGCCAATCCATGGGGGGGGGCTACAATGAGCAGTTCTTC
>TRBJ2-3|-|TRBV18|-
CASSPGGHTDTQYF
TGTGCCAGCTCACCCGGCGGGCACACAGATACGCAGTATTTT